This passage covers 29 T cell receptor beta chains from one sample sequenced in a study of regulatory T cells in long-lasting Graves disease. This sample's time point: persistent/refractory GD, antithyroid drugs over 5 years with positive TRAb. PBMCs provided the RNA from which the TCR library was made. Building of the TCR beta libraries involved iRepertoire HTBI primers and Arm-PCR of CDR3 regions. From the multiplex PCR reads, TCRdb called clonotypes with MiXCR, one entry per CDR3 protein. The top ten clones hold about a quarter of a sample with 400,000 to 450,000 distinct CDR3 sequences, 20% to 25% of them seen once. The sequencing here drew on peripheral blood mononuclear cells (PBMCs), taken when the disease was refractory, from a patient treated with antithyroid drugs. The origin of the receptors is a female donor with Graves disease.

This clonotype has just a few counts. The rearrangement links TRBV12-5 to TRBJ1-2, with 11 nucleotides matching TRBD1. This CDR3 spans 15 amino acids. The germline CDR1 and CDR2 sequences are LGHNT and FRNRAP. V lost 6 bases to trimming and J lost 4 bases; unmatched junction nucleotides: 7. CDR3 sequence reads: CASGGTGGTPYGYTF. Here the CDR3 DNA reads TGTGCTAGTGGCGGGACAGGGGGAACTCCCTATGGCTACACCTTC.

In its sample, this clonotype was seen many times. The CDR3 DNA sequence: TGTGCCAGCAGCTCCCCCCGAGGACTGGACGAGCAGTACTTC. Encoded protein: CASSSPRGLDEQYF. The chain carries TRBV7-9 and TRBJ2-7; D might be TRBD2 (5 bases). This CDR3 is 14 amino acids long. Germline V gene lookup returns CDR1 SEHNR and CDR2 FQNEAQ (reference sequence). V was clipped by 4 bases and J by 5 bases, with 15 bases between them.

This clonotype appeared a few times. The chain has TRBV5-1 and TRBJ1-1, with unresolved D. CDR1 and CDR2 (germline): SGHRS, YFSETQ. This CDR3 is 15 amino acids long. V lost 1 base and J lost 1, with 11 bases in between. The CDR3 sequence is CASSLLAAGNTEAFF. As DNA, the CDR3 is TGCGCCAGCAGCTTGTTGGCAGCTGGGAACACTGAAGCTTTCTTT.

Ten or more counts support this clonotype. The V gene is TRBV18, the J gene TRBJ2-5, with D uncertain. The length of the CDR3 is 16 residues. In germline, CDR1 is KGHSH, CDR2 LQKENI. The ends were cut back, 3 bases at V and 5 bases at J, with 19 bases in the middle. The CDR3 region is CASSPRPITVGETQYF. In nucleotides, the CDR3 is TGTGCCAGCTCACCCCGCCCGATCACAGTAGGGGAGACCCAGTACTTC.

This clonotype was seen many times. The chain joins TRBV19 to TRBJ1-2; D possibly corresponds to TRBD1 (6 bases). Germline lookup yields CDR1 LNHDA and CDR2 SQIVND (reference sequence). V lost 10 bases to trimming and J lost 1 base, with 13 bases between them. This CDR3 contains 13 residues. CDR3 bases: TGTGCCACCCAGGGGAGAGATAACTATGGCTACACCTTC. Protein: CATQGRDNYGYTF. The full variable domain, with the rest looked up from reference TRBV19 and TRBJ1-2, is DGGITQSPKYLFRKEGQNVTLSCEQNLNHDAMYWYRQDPGQGLRLIYYSQIVNDFQKGDIAEGYSVSREKKESFPLTVTSAQKNPTAFYLCATQGRDNYGYTFGSGTRLTVV.

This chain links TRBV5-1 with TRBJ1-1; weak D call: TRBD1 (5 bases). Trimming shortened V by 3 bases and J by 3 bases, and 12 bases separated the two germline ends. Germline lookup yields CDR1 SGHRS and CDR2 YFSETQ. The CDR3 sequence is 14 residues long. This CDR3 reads CASSSQGWDTEAFF. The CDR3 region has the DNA TGCGCCAGCAGCTCTCAGGGTTGGGACACTGAAGCTTTCTTT.

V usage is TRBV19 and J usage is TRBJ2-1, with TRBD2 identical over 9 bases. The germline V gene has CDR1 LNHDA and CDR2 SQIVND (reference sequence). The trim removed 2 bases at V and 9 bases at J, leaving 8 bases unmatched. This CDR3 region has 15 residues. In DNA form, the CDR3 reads TGTGCCAGTAGTATAATTAGCGGGAGTCTCGCTGAGCAGTTCTTC. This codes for CASSIISGSLAEQFF.

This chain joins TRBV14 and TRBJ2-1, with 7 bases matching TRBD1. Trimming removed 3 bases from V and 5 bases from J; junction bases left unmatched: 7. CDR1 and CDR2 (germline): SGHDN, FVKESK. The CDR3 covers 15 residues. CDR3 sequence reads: CASSHPGTDNNEQFF. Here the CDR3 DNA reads TGTGCCAGCAGCCACCCCGGGACAGACAACAATGAGCAGTTCTTC.

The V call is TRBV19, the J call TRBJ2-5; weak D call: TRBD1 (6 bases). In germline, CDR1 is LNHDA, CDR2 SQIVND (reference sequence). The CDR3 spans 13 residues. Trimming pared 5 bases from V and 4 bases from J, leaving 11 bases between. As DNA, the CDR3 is TGTGCCAGTAGTTACGGACAGAGAGAGACCCAGTACTTC. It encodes CASSYGQRETQYF.

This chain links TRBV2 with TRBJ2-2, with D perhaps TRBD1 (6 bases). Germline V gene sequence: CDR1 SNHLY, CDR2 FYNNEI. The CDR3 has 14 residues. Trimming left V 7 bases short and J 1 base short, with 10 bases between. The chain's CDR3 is CASTPTGNTGELFF. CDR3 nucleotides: TGTGCCAGCACCCCGACAGGGAACACCGGGGAGCTGTTTTTT.

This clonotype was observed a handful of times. The CDR3 coding sequence is TGTGCCAGCAGTTACTCCGGACAGGGGGTATTTGGCTACACCTTC. Protein sequence: CASSYSGQGVFGYTF. The chain carries TRBV6-5 and TRBJ1-2; TRBD1 aligns across 10 bases. Germline trimming cut 0 bases from V and 7 bases from J; bases unmatched to any gene: 5. The CDR3 spans 15 residues. The germline gives CDR1 MNHEY, CDR2 SVGAGI.

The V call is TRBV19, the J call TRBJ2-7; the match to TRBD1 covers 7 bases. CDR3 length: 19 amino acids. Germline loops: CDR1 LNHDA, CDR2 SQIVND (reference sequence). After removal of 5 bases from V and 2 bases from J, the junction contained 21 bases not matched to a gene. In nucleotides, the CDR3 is TGTGCCAGTAGTGCACCACCGGGACAGTCGAGACATGGGGCCTACGAGCAGTACTTC. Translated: CASSAPPGQSRHGAYEQYF.

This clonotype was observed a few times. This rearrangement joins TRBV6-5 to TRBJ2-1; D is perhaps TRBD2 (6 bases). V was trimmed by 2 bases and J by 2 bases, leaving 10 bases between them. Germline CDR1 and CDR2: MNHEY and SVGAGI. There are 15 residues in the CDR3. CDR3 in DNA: TGTGCCAGCAGTTACGGGGGGTTCGCCTACAATGAGCAGTTCTTC. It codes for CASSYGGFAYNEQFF.

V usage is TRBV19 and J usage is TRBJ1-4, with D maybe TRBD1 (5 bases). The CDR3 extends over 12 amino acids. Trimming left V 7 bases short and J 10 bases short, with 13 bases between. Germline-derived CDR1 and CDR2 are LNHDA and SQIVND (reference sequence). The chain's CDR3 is CASMGPSGKLFF. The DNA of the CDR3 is TGTGCCAGTATGGGGCCTTCCGGAAAACTGTTTTTT.

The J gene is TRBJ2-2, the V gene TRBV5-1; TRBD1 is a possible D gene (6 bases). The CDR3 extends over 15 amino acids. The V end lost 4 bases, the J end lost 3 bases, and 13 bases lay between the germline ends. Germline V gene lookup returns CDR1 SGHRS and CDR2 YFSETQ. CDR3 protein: CASSPGQSYTGELFF. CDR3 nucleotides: TGCGCCAGCAGCCCAGGACAGAGCTACACCGGGGAGCTGTTTTTT. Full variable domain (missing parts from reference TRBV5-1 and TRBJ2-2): KAGVTQTPRYLIKTRGQQVTLSCSPISGHRSVSWYQQTPGQGLQFLFEYFSETQRNKGNFPGRFSGRQFSNSRSEMNVSTLELGDSALYLCASSPGQSYTGELFFGEGSRLTVL.

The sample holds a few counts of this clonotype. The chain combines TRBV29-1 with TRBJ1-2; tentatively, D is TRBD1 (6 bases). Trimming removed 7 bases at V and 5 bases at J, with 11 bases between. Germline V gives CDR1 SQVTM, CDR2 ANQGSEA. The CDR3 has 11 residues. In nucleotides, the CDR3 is TGCAGCGGGGGGACAAGATATGGCTACACCTTC. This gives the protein CSGGTRYGYTF.

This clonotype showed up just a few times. The CDR3 bases are TGTGCCAGCAGTTGGGGGAGGGCGGCAGATACGCAGTATTTT. Protein sequence: CASSWGRAADTQYF. The genes are TRBV12-3 or TRBV12-4 and TRBJ2-3; 7 nucleotides agree with TRBD2. The CDR3 extends over 14 amino acids. With V trimmed by 4 bases and J by 4 bases, 5 bases remained unmatched.

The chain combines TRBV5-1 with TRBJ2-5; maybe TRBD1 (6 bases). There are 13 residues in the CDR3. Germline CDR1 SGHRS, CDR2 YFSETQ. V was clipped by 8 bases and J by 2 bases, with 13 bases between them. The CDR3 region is CARLNRAQETQYF. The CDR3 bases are TGCGCCAGACTTAACAGGGCGCAAGAGACCCAGTACTTC.

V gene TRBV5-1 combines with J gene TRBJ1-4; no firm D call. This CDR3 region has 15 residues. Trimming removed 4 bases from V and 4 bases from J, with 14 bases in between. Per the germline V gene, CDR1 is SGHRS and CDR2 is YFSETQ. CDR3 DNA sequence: TGCGCCAGCAGCCCCGGTAGGCAACTTAATGAAAAACTGTTTTTT. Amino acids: CASSPGRQLNEKLFF.

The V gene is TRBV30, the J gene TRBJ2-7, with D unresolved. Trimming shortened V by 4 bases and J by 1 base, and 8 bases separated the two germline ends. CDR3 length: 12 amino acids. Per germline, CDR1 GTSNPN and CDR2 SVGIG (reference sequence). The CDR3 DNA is TGTGCCTGGAATACAGCGTCCTACGAGCAGTACTTC. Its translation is CAWNTASYEQYF.

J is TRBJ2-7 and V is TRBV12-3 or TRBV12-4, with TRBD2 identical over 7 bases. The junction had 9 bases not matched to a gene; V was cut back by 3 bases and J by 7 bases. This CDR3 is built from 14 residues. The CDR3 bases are TGTGCCAGCAGTTTGGGGGGGACCTTGAGAGAGCAGTACTTC. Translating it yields CASSLGGTLREQYF.

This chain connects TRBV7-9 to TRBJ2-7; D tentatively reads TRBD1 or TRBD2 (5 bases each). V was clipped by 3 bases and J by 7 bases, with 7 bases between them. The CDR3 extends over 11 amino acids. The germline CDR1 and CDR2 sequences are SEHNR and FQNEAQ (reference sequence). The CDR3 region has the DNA TGTGCCAGCAGCTTTGAGGGGGAGCAGTACTTC. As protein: CASSFEGEQYF.

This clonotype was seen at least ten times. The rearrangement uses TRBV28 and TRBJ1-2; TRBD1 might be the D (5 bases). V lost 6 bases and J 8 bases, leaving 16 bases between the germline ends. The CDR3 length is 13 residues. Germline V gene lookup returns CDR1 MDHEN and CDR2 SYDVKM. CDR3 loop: CASRPPGLGGYTF. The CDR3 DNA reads TGTGCCAGCAGGCCTCCGGGACTGGGGGGCTACACCTTC.

The CDR3 loop reads CASSQDTTPSSGRRGETQYF. For the CDR3, the DNA is TGTGCCAGCAGCCAAGATACCACACCCTCCAGCGGGAGGAGGGGAGAGACCCAGTACTTC. The chain recombines TRBV4-2 with TRBJ2-5, with 9 positions matching TRBD2. J was trimmed by 4 bases and V by 0 bases; bases with no gene match: 18. Germline CDR1 and CDR2: LGHNA and YNFKEQ. The CDR3 consists of 20 residues.

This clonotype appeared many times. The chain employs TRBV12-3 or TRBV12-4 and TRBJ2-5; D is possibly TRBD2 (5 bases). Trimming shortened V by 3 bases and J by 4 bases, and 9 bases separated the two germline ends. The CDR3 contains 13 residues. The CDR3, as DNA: TGTGCCAGCAGTTTGTTCGCGGGAGAGACCCAGTACTTC. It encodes CASSLFAGETQYF.

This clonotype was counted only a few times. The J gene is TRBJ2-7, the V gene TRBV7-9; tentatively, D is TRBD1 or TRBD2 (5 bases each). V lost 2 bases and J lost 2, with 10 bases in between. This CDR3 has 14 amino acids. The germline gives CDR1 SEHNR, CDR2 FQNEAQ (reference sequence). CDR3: CASSLRDPPYEQYF. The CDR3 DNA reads TGTGCCAGCAGCTTAAGGGACCCACCCTACGAGCAGTACTTC.

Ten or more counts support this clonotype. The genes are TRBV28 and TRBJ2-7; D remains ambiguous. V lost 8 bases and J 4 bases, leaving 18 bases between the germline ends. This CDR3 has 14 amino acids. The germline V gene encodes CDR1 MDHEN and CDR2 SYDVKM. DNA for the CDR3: TGTGCCAGCCTTAGCCCCTACAGCGAGTACGAGCAGTACTTC. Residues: CASLSPYSEYEQYF. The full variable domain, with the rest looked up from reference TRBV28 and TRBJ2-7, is DVKVTQSSRYLVKRTGEKVFLECVQDMDHENMFWYRQDPGLGLRLIYFSYDVKMKEKGDIPEGYSVSREKKERFSLILESASTNQTSMYLCASLSPYSEYEQYFGPGTRLTVT.

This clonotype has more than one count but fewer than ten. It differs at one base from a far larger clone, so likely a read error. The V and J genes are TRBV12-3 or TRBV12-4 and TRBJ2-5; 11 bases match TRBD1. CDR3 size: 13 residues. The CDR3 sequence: CASSRDRGETRYF. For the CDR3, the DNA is TGTGCCAGCAGTCGGGACAGGGGGGAGACCCGGTACTTC.

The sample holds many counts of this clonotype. DNA for the CDR3: TGTGCCAGCAACGGAGGGCCTAACGAGCAGTACTTC. Translated, it gives CASNGGPNEQYF. The chain has TRBV2 and TRBJ2-7; tentatively, D is TRBD2 (6 bases). The length of the CDR3 is 12 residues. CDR1 and CDR2 from the germline V gene are SNHLY and FYNNEI. V was shortened by 7 bases and J by 5 bases, with 12 bases between the two germline ends. Full variable domain (remainder filled in from reference TRBV2 and TRBJ2-7): EPEVTQTPSHQVTQMGQEVILRCVPISNHLYFYWYRQILGQKVEFLVSFYNNEISEKSEIFDDQFSVERPDGSNFTLKIRSTKLEDSAMYFCASNGGPNEQYFGPGTRLTVT.